What follows describes a single T cell receptor beta chain. In the original analysis: Counts of nucleated cells, estimated from reference gene primer amplification, were obtained. Method: immunoSEQ multiplex PCR; TCRdb's copy keeps in-frame clones and lacks some. The DNA was the basis for D and trimming; V, J and clone size are from that table. This table holds 55,000 to 80,000 clones, roughly 80% found once. The CDR3 totals 14 residues. Germline V CDR1 and CDR2: MNHEY, SVGAGI. The V gene lost 0 bases and the J gene lost 4 bases, with 7 bases spanning the gap. The data originate from a study of blood T cell repertoires in COVID-19. Study-wide context: Samples of COVID-19 (acute and convalescent) were obtained from the United States, Italy and Spain. Sources were T cells, B-cell-depleted T cells, or PBMCs; the material itself was cDNA or gDNA.

The chain carries TRBV6-5 and TRBJ2-1; possible D gene TRBD2, 5 bases. Sequenced input: peripheral blood. This clonotype originated in a woman of 80 years or more with active or convalescent COVID-19. The CDR3 bases are TGTGCCAGCAGTTACTCGAGGGTATACAATGAGCAGTTCTTC. Translation gives CASSYSRVYNEQFF.